This TCR beta chain emerged from a study of blood T cell repertoires in COVID-19. The CDR3 has 13 residues. The ends were cut back, 8 bases at V and 1 base at J, with 13 bases in the middle. Germline V gives CDR1 GTSNPN, CDR2 SVGIG (reference sequence). Here immunoSEQ multiplex PCR was the method, and the copy in TCRdb shows in-frame clones only, minus some. The table lists 250,000 or so clones, 88% of them singletons. Sequencing was done on a sample of PBMCs or T cells enriched from blood (not recorded which). J is TRBJ2-3 and V is TRBV30; the D gene is possibly TRBD2 (5 bases). This clonotype was sampled from a woman aged 30 to 39 who had been exposed to COVID-19. CDR3 loop: CAGWSRGTDTQYF. Here the CDR3 DNA reads TGTGCCGGGTGGTCGCGGGGCACAGATACGCAGTATTTT.